The clone carrying this TCR beta chain showed up just once. Its antigen is as yet unknown. V shed 0 bases and J shed 2 bases, with 9 bases lying between them. CDR3 length: 16 residues. Germline CDR1 SGHRS, CDR2 YFSETQ. This entry belongs to a study of T cell responses to AZD1222 COVID-19 vaccine. Whole-study findings and limits: At baseline, seropositivity was found in only a handful of AZD1222 recipients.

Libraries were prepared by immunoSEQ multiplex PCR; TCRdb keeps only in-frame clonotypes and omits some of them. In the table there are tens of thousands of clones, approximately 80% of which are singletons. This specimen consisted of peripheral blood, obtained on day 0 of AZD1222 vaccination. The chain uses TRBV5-1 and TRBJ2-6, with unresolved D. This sequence originates from an adult in good health. This CDR3 is CASSLEGAPGANVLTF. For the CDR3, the DNA is TGCGCCAGCAGCTTGGAAGGAGCCCCTGGGGCCAACGTCCTGACTTTC.